What follows are 27 T cell receptor beta chains derived from one specimen sequenced in a study of cytomegalovirus exposure and HLA in healthy donors. PCR primers comprised 60 Vbeta and 13 Jbeta primers. Generated by immunoSEQ multiplex PCR, the TCRdb table keeps only in-frame clones and is missing some. The data show 130,000 to 150,000 clones, around two thirds seen once. The sequenced sample consisted of PBMCs. The origin of the receptors is a woman aged 18-29 years in good health and CMV-seronegative.

The chain has TRBV5-4 and TRBJ2-6, with D tentatively TRBD1 (6 bases). The V end lost 3 bases, the J end lost 12 bases, and 13 bases lay between the germline ends. The germline CDR1 and CDR2 sequences are SGHNT and YYREEE (reference sequence). This CDR3 contains 13 residues. The CDR3: CASSSPQGPVLTF. The CDR3 nucleotides are TGTGCCAGCAGCTCACCACAGGGCCCCGTCCTGACTTTC.

This chain uses TRBV6-5 with TRBJ2-7; 7 bases fit TRBD2. Trimming at V came to 6 bases and at J to 3 bases, leaving 5 bases not matched to a gene. Germline V lookup: CDR1 MNHEY, CDR2 SVGAGI. The CDR3 loop spans 13 amino acids. CDR3 sequence reads: CASSHGTNYEQYV. Written as DNA, the CDR3 is TGTGCCAGCAGCCACGGGACTAACTACGAGCAGTACGTC.

The rearrangement links TRBV7-6 to TRBJ2-7, with a possible D match to TRBD1 (5 bases). Trimming took off 1 base at V and 6 bases at J, with 7 bases between the two ends. This CDR3 region has 12 residues. The germline V gene encodes CDR1 SGHVS and CDR2 FNYEAQ. In DNA, the CDR3 is TGTGCCAGCAGCTTAGAAGGGGCCGAGCAGTACTTC. Protein: CASSLEGAEQYF.

This clone was found a few times. The gene calls are TRBV5-5 and TRBJ1-2; 7 bases map to TRBD1. The CDR3 spans 15 residues. J was trimmed by 6 bases and V by 4 bases; bases with no gene match: 12. The germline CDR1 and CDR2 sequences are SGHKS and YYEKEE (reference sequence). Here the CDR3 reads CASSPSADRVDGYTF. The CDR3, as DNA: TGTGCCAGCAGCCCGAGCGCCGACAGGGTGGATGGCTACACCTTC.

The chain joins TRBV19 to TRBJ2-3; 13 nucleotides align to TRBD2. Germline trimming cut 9 bases from V and 5 bases from J; bases unmatched to any gene: 8. The CDR3 loop spans 15 amino acids. CDR1 is LNHDA and CDR2 is SQIVND in the germline V gene (reference sequence). CDR3 DNA: TGTGCCAGCGGTGGGGGACTAGCGGGGCGAGATACGCAGTATTTT. Protein sequence: CASGGGLAGRDTQYF.

The chain employs TRBV2 and TRBJ1-4; D is perhaps TRBD1 (6 bases). The ends were cut back, 6 bases at V and 4 bases at J, with 12 bases in the middle. Per the germline V gene, CDR1 is SNHLY and CDR2 is FYNNEI. The CDR3 is 14 residues long. CDR3 nucleotide sequence: TGTGCCAGCAGCGCGGACAGACGTAATGAAAAACTGTTTTTT. It codes for CASSADRRNEKLFF.

The chain has TRBV5-1 and TRBJ2-7, with TRBD1 matching 7 bases. Germline V lookup: CDR1 SGHRS, CDR2 YFSETQ. This CDR3 region has 14 residues. V lost 6 bases and J lost 1; bases outside the gene matches: 7. DNA for the CDR3: TGCGCCAGCAACCGGGACAGCAATTCCTACGAGCAGTACTTC. It translates to CASNRDSNSYEQYF.

The chain recombines TRBV5-6 with TRBJ1-1, with 8 bases identical to TRBD1. Germline-derived CDR1 and CDR2 are SGHDT and YYEEEE. J lost 11 bases, V lost 4 bases, and 10 bases had no gene match. This CDR3 has 13 residues. The CDR3 here is CASSADREVAAFF. Written as DNA, the CDR3 is TGTGCCAGCAGCGCGGACAGGGAGGTTGCTGCTTTCTTT.

This clone was recorded only once. V gene TRBV7-8 combines with J gene TRBJ1-2; a possible D gene is TRBD1 (6 bases). The V gene's germline CDR1 is SGHVS and CDR2 FQNEAQ. Trimming took 5 bases from V and 2 from J, leaving 9 bases between them. This CDR3 has 13 residues. The CDR3 sequence is CASSPTGNYGYTF. CDR3 sequence (DNA): TGTGCCAGCAGCCCGACAGGAAACTATGGCTACACCTTC.

The chain links TRBV6-5 to TRBJ1-3; no clear D gene. This CDR3 is 14 amino acids long. Germline lookup yields CDR1 MNHEY and CDR2 SVGAGI. Trimming took 2 bases from V and 4 from J, leaving 9 bases between them. CDR3 residues: CASSYEGRGNTIYF. The CDR3 DNA is TGTGCCAGCAGTTACGAGGGAAGGGGAAACACCATATATTTT.

This clone was seen just once. The J gene is TRBJ1-3, the V gene TRBV28; the D gene is possibly TRBD1 (5 bases). The V end lost 7 bases, the J end lost 0 bases, and 13 bases lay between the germline ends. Germline lookup yields CDR1 MDHEN and CDR2 SYDVKM. This CDR3 has 15 amino acids. The CDR3 is CASTPTVVSGNTIYF. In DNA, the CDR3 is TGTGCCAGCACCCCGACAGTAGTCTCTGGAAACACCATATATTTT.

This clone was counted a single time. The chain links TRBV14 to TRBJ1-2; D remains unclear. Trimming left V 1 base short and J 7 bases short, with 16 bases between. The germline V gene encodes CDR1 SGHDN and CDR2 FVKESK. This CDR3 spans 15 amino acids. The CDR3 loop is CASSQGLAVGRGYTF. The CDR3 nucleotides are TGTGCCAGCAGCCAAGGGCTTGCGGTTGGCCGTGGCTACACCTTC.

The rearrangement joins TRBV27 to TRBJ1-2; a possible D gene is TRBD1 (6 bases). The V and J ends lost 3 bases and 2 bases respectively, with 16 bases between them. CDR3 length: 16 amino acids. Germline V CDR1 and CDR2: MNHEY, SMNVEV (reference sequence). The CDR3 spells CASSLAGGARNYGYTF. The CDR3, as DNA: TGTGCCAGCAGTTTGGCGGGGGGGGCCCGAAACTATGGCTACACCTTC.

The chain combines TRBV18 with TRBJ2-2; 7 nucleotides match TRBD1. The CDR3 consists of 16 residues. Germline V lookup: CDR1 KGHSH, CDR2 LQKENI. The V gene end was trimmed by 3 bases and the J gene end by 2 bases; junction bases not matched to a gene: 6. The DNA of the CDR3 is TGTGCCAGCTCACCTTTCCAGGGGGTCAACACCGGGGAGCTGTTTTTT. Amino acid sequence: CASSPFQGVNTGELFF.

This clone was counted a few times. This chain uses TRBV28 with TRBJ1-2; the D is unclear. Deletions cut 7 bases from V and 4 bases from J, with 13 bases between. This CDR3 comprises 13 residues. Germline V gene lookup returns CDR1 MDHEN and CDR2 SYDVKM. Here the CDR3 reads CASTDTAAYGYTF. The DNA of the CDR3 is TGTGCCAGCACCGATACAGCAGCCTATGGCTACACCTTC.

CDR3 sequence reads: CASSLAGQWGYTF. The CDR3, as DNA: TGTGCCAGCAGCTTAGCGGGACAGTGGGGCTACACCTTC. This chain connects TRBV7-2 to TRBJ1-2, with 7 positions matching TRBD1. With 0 bases clipped from V and 8 bases from J, the junction kept 3 bases outside the gene matches. CDR3 length equals 13 residues. CDR1 is SGHTA, CDR2 FQGNSA, per germline.

This rearrangement joins TRBV9 to TRBJ2-3, with 8 bases matching TRBD1. After removal of 0 bases from V and 8 bases from J, the junction contained 11 bases not matched to a gene. CDR1 is SGDLS, CDR2 YYNGEE, per germline. The CDR3 covers 16 residues. CDR3 nucleotide sequence: TGTGCCAGCAGCGTAGATCACAGGGGGGCGCCGAGTACGCAGTATTTT. It specifies CASSVDHRGAPSTQYF. Full variable domain (rest looked up from reference TRBV9 and TRBJ2-3): DSGVTQTPKHLITATGQRVTLRCSPRSGDLSVYWYQQSLDQGLQFLIQYYNGEERAKGNILERFSAQQFPDLHSELNLSSLELGDSALYFCASSVDHRGAPSTQYFGPGTRLTVL.

This chain links TRBV9 with TRBJ2-7, with D perhaps matching TRBD2 (5 bases). The CDR3 covers 16 residues. Trimming removed 4 bases from V and 5 bases from J, with 22 bases in between. Germline values: CDR1 SGDLS, CDR2 YYNGEE. CDR3 coding DNA: TGTGCCAGCAGCCTCTTCGAAGGCACGGCGAGGGACGAGCAGTACTTC. Protein sequence: CASSLFEGTARDEQYF.

For this clone: Other DNA sequences in this specimen translate into the identical CDR3. The genes are TRBV4-3 and TRBJ1-2, with 7 bases lining up with TRBD1. The CDR3 length is 16 residues. The germline CDR1 and CDR2 sequences are LGHNA and YSLEER. The junction had 13 bases not matched to a gene; V was cut back by 1 base and J by 8 bases. CDR3 loop: CASSQAPPGQTAGYTF. Written as DNA, the CDR3 is TGCGCCAGCAGCCAAGCTCCACCGGGACAGACAGCCGGCTACACCTTC.

The rearrangement links TRBV11-2 to TRBJ2-1, with 8 bases fitting TRBD2. J gave up 8 bases and V 3 bases, and 12 bases lay outside the gene matches. Germline CDR1 reads SGHAT; CDR2 reads FQNNGV. The CDR3 length is 16 residues. CDR3 nucleotides: TGTGCCAGCAGCTTCTTCGGGAGGGCTTCGGGGGATGAGCAGTTCTTC. It codes for CASSFFGRASGDEQFF. The variable domain in full, with the rest retrieved from reference TRBV11-2 and TRBJ2-1, is EAGVAQSPRYKIIEKRQSVAFWCNPISGHATLYWYQQILGQGPKLLIQFQNNGVVDDSQLPKDRFSAERLKGVDSTLKIQPAKLEDSAVYLCASSFFGRASGDEQFFGPGTRLTVL.

This clone showed up just once. The gene calls are TRBV6-5 and TRBJ2-3, with TRBD2 as a possible D gene (6 bases). V shed 5 bases and J shed 3 bases, with 12 bases lying between them. Germline CDR1 is MNHEY and CDR2 is SVGAGI. This CDR3 contains 14 residues. The CDR3 is CASSDIGGTDTQYF. DNA of the CDR3: TGTGCCAGCAGTGACATCGGGGGTACAGATACGCAGTATTTT.

The chain links TRBV7-8 to TRBJ2-7; D gene uncertain. The CDR3 runs to 13 residues. The V end lost 2 bases, the J end lost 3 bases, and 8 bases lay between the germline ends. In germline, CDR1 is SGHVS, CDR2 FQNEAQ. The CDR3 bases are TGTGCCAGCAGCTTACAGTCCAACTACGAGCAGTACGTC. It translates to CASSLQSNYEQYV.

This clone occurred a few times. The chain employs TRBV6-1 and TRBJ2-3; weak D call: TRBD1 (5 bases). Trimming stripped 11 bases from V and 2 bases from J, with 17 bases between. Per the germline V gene, CDR1 is MNHNS and CDR2 is SASEGT. The CDR3 contains 14 residues. The CDR3 sequence: CAAEHQGSTDTQYF. The CDR3 DNA reads as TGTGCCGCAGAACACCAGGGTTCCACAGATACGCAGTATTTT.

The chain combines TRBV4-2 with TRBJ2-3; 14 bases line up with TRBD2. Trimming removed 4 bases from V and 2 bases from J; junction bases left unmatched: 2. Germline values: CDR1 LGHNA, CDR2 YNFKEQ. The CDR3 has 16 amino acids. In DNA, the CDR3 is TGTGCCAGCAGCCCGACTAGCGGGGGGGCCACAGATACGCAGTATTTT. It codes for CASSPTSGGATDTQYF.

This chain uses TRBV15 with TRBJ2-7; 9 bases are shared with TRBD2. CDR3 length equals 13 residues. From germline, CDR1 is LNHNV and CDR2 YYDKDF (reference sequence). The ends lost 3 bases at V and 7 bases at J; junction bases unmatched: 4. CDR3: CATSRDLAGEQYF. As DNA, the CDR3 is TGTGCCACCAGCAGGGACCTAGCGGGGGAGCAGTACTTC.

V and J are TRBV19 and TRBJ1-1; TRBD1 matches at 8 bases. The V and J ends lost 1 base and 4 bases, in that order; junction bases with no gene match: 2. The V gene's germline CDR1 is LNHDA and CDR2 SQIVND (reference sequence). This CDR3 comprises 14 residues. In nucleotides, the CDR3 is TGTGCCAGTAGTATAGGTCAGGGGGCCACTGAAGCTTTCTTT. Encoded protein: CASSIGQGATEAFF. Full variable domain (outside the CDR3, taken from reference TRBV19 and TRBJ1-1): DGGITQSPKYLFRKEGQNVTLSCEQNLNHDAMYWYRQDPGQGLRLIYYSQIVNDFQKGDIAEGYSVSREKKESFPLTVTSAQKNPTAFYLCASSIGQGATEAFFGQGTRLTVV.

This clone occurred a few times. The chain combines TRBV7-9 with TRBJ1-2; D gene unclear. The V end lost 5 bases, the J end lost 0 bases, and 16 bases lay between the germline ends. CDR3 size: 16 residues. CDR1 and CDR2 from the germline V gene are SEHNR and FQNEAQ (reference sequence). Written as DNA, the CDR3 is TGTGCCAGCAGCGCCATGGGCCAGAAACCTAACTATGGCTACACCTTC. Its translation is CASSAMGQKPNYGYTF.